This T cell receptor (beta chain) was retrieved from a study of identical twins (dated by TCRdb to the mid-2010s). In terms of the full investigation: To test whether fetal clonotypes persist, this study deep-sequenced TCR alpha and beta repertoires from monozygotic twins, from unrelated adults of various ages, and from cord blood. Replicate twin experiments were performed at different times using different library preparation protocols to rule out contamination.

Every donor in the study was a healthy Caucasian. The twin cohort comprised three pairs of female monozygotic twins, all aged roughly 18 to 29 years. RNA for TCR libraries was isolated from peripheral blood mononuclear cells. Receptors were amplified or captured by 5' RACE. Sequenced on an Illumina HiSeq 2000. Template switching introduced a universal primer binding site; the final cDNA contained a unique molecular identifier, enabling accurate counting of TCR cDNA molecules. Specific primers in the conserved constant-segment region were used to synthesize first-strand cDNA for the TCR alpha and beta chains. Each cDNA library was double barcoded, with a SMART-Mk sample barcode plus Illumina barcodes, to control for contamination. Two successive PCR steps introduced TruSeq adapter sequences along with Illumina sample barcodes. The Illumina HiSeq platform was used with custom primers to sequence TCR alpha and beta cDNA libraries. The paper's processing steps were these. MiGEC processed the raw reads to extract unique molecular identifiers, while MiXCR was used to determine the CDR3 positions. Recombination models were inferred per individual with the repgenHMM and IGoR tools using an EM algorithm. The analysis of shared clonotypes was done with the tcR package in R, with sharing normalized by the product of cloneset sizes. To study raw recombination without the effects of thymic and clonal selection, out-of-frame nonproductive sequences were analyzed. TCRdb redid the processing of the public reads, applying fastp at Q25 and MiXCR, and retained in-frame beta chains. Each entry merges the rows of one CDR3 protein and shows their most common DNA and genes. These V and J calls originate from TCRdb's pipeline instead of the authors' own analysis. This sample holds about 660,000 distinct CDR3 sequences; 8.5% to 9.5% were observed only once. The biggest ten clones account for approximately 0.94% of the sample.

This clonotype has just one count. Its antigen is currently not known. No much larger clone exists at a distance of one base, and base qualities are not known. Resting on one read, the evidence is weak. General study outcomes and caveats: Compared with coincidental sharing between unrelated individuals, out-of-frame TCR alpha sequences shared between twins showed an excess of sequences with low generation probability. Out-of-frame TCR alpha sharing in monozygotic twins was systematically underestimated by recombination models, whereas sharing between unrelated individuals was in agreement with the recombination models. Because the same donors could not be followed over many years, conclusions were based on cross-sectional statistical analysis. Zero-insertion analyses could be partly confounded by invariant T cells such as MAIT and iNKT, although diverse VJ usage argued against such confounding for most clonotypes. In beta out-of-frame sequences, excess twin sharing was weaker, because having fewer shared sequences lowered the signal-to-noise ratio. Fewer insertions were carried by abundant cord blood beta clonotypes, a similar but weaker trend appeared in young adult naive repertoires, and no such trend appeared in memory repertoires.

Reading from cysteine to phenylalanine, the CDR3 counts 15 amino acids. Solely the CDR3 DNA is kept, with 45 bases framed from the first base. Looking up the germline V gene (reference sequence) yields CDR1 DFQATT and CDR2 SNEGSKA. V is shortened by 0 bases, J by 3 bases, and the region joining them spans 13 bases. This sample also belongs to another study, concerning yellow fever vaccine responses in identical twins. As that second paper reports: According to the authors, the vaccine-induced T cell response in identical twins seemed to be partly convergent and partly specific to each individual. In the study, vaccine-responding T cell clones were precisely tracked in identical twins.

The chain uses TRBV20-1 and TRBJ2-3, and TRBD2 may be the D gene, going by 6 matching bases. This receptor was taken from a woman in her late teens or twenties in good health. The sample comprised PBMCs. The CDR3 corresponds to CSARDSKTSTDTQYF. Here is the DNA: TGCAGTGCTAGAGATAGCAAGACTAGTACAGATACGCAGTATTTT.